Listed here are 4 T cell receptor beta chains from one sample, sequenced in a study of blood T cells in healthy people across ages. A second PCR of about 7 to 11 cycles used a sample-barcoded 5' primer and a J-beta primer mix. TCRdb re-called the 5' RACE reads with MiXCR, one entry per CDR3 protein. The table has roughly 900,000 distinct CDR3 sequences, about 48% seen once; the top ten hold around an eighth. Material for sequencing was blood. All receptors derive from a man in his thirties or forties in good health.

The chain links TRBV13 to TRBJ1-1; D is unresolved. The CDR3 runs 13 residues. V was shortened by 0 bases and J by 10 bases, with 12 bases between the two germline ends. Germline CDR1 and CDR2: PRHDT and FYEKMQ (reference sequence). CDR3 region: CASSLGGEYVAFF. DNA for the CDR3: TGTGCCAGCAGCTTAGGCGGGGAGTATGTAGCTTTCTTT.

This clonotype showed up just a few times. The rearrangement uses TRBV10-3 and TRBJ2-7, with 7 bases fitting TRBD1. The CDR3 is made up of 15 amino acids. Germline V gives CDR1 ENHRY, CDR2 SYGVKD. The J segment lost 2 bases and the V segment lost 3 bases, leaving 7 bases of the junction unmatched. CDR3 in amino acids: CAISDSGTDPYEQYF. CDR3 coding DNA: TGTGCCATCAGTGACTCAGGGACAGACCCCTACGAGCAGTACTTC.

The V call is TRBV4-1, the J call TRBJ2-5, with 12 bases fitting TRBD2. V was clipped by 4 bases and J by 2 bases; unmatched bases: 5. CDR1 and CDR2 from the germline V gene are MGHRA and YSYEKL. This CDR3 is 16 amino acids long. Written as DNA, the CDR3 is TGCGCCAGCAGCCGACGACTAGCGGGGGTACAAGAGACCCAGTACTTC. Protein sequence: CASSRRLAGVQETQYF.

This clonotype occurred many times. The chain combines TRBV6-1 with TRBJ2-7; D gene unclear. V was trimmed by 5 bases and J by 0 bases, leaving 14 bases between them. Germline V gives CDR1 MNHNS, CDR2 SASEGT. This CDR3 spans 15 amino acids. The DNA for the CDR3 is TGTGCCAGCAGTTCGGATCCCGAGAGCTCCTACGAGCAGTACTTC. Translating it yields CASSSDPESSYEQYF.